The 26 T cell receptor beta chains presented below share a single source sample, sequenced in a study of T-cell memory formation after mild COVID-19. One entry per CDR3 protein results from TCRdb running MiXCR on the 5' RACE reads. The table shows about 250,000 distinct CDR3 sequences, with 15% occurring only once. Specimen: PBMCs or a T cell subset sorted from them (not recorded which). The receptors were sampled from an adult woman who had mild COVID-19 (a few samples of this study predate the infection). Cell type and time point are not known.

The rearrangement joins TRBV15 to TRBJ2-5, with TRBD2 matching over 12 bases. CDR3 length equals 16 residues. After removal of 0 bases from V and 4 bases from J, the junction contained 3 bases not matched to a gene. Germline CDR1 and CDR2: LNHNV and YYDKDF (reference sequence). The CDR3 loop is CATSRDRGLAGETQYF. The CDR3 DNA reads as TGTGCCACCAGCAGAGATCGGGGACTAGCGGGAGAGACCCAGTACTTC. Full variable domain (outside the CDR3, taken from reference TRBV15 and TRBJ2-5): DAMVIQNPRYQVTQFGKPVTLSCSQTLNHNVMYWYQQKSSQAPKLLFHYYDKDFNNEADTPDNFQSRRPNTSFCFLDIRSPGLGDTAMYLCATSRDRGLAGETQYFGPGTRLLVL.

This chain links TRBV7-2 with TRBJ1-4; D might be TRBD1 (5 bases). CDR1 SGHTA and CDR2 FQGNSA come from the germline V gene. CDR3 length: 14 amino acids. V dropped 5 bases and J dropped 3 bases, with 10 bases sitting between them. CDR3 sequence reads: CASSPQGPNEKLFF. The CDR3, as DNA: TGTGCCAGCAGCCCGCAGGGCCCTAATGAAAAACTGTTTTTT.

V is TRBV29-1 and J is TRBJ2-2; D may correspond to TRBD1 or TRBD2 (5 bases each). This CDR3 region has 12 residues. Germline V gene sequence: CDR1 SQVTM, CDR2 ANQGSEA. V was clipped by 5 bases and J by 7 bases, with 11 bases between them. CDR3: CSVNWGIGELFF. CDR3 nucleotides: TGCAGCGTTAATTGGGGGATCGGGGAGCTGTTTTTT.

The chain uses TRBV7-2 and TRBJ2-2, with 7 nucleotides matching TRBD2. Germline CDR1 is SGHTA and CDR2 is FQGNSA. The CDR3 is 14 residues long. J was trimmed by 3 bases and V by 8 bases; bases with no gene match: 6. Written as DNA, the CDR3 is TGTGCCAGCCGGGCTAGCGGTCACACCGGGGAGCTGTTTTTT. Translation gives CASRASGHTGELFF.

The V gene is TRBV7-9, the J gene TRBJ2-7; D remains ambiguous. The germline gives CDR1 SEHNR, CDR2 FQNEAQ (reference sequence). The CDR3 spans 13 residues. With 5 bases removed from V and 2 bases from J, the gap between germline ends came to 10 bases. This chain's CDR3 is CASSPELTYEQYF. The CDR3 coding sequence is TGTGCCAGCAGCCCCGAGTTGACCTACGAGCAGTACTTC.

The chain employs TRBV20-1 and TRBJ1-3, with D hard to call. The ends were cut back, 7 bases at V and 4 bases at J, with 14 bases in the middle. The germline CDR1 and CDR2 sequences are DFQATT and SNEGSKA (reference sequence). The CDR3 totals 13 residues. CDR3 DNA: TGCAGTGTGCCCCAAAAAGGGGGAAACACCATATATTTT. Residues: CSVPQKGGNTIYF.

This clonotype was detected a few times. This chain connects TRBV29-1 to TRBJ2-7, with a possible D match to TRBD1 (6 bases). The CDR3 consists of 12 residues. Per the germline V gene, CDR1 is SQVTM and CDR2 is ANQGSEA. Trimming stripped 7 bases from V and 0 bases from J, with 10 bases between. DNA of the CDR3: TGCAGCGGGGGGACACGCTCCTACGAGCAGTACTTC. Residues: CSGGTRSYEQYF.

This clonotype was counted only a few times. V and J are TRBV4-2 and TRBJ2-7; tentative D call: TRBD2 (6 bases). This CDR3 is built from 16 residues. The V gene's germline CDR1 is LGHNA and CDR2 YNFKEQ. V lost 4 bases and J lost 0, with 16 bases in between. In DNA form, the CDR3 reads TGTGCCAGCAGCCTCGTCGGGGGAGCAGGCTCCTACGAGCAGTACTTC. This gives the protein CASSLVGGAGSYEQYF.

This clonotype showed up many times. The gene calls are TRBV6-5 and TRBJ1-1, with D perhaps TRBD1 (5 bases). The length of the CDR3 is 16 residues. V was clipped by 2 bases and J by 0 bases, with 13 bases between them. The germline V gene encodes CDR1 MNHEY and CDR2 SVGAGI. The CDR3 DNA is TGTGCCAGCAGTTACACGCCCGGGACGCTGAACACTGAAGCTTTCTTT. Its protein product is CASSYTPGTLNTEAFF.

This clonotype was observed a few times. The chain uses TRBV5-1 and TRBJ1-5; tentatively, D is TRBD1 (6 bases). The V gene's germline CDR1 is SGHRS and CDR2 YFSETQ. V was pared by 4 bases and J by 6 bases, with 14 bases between. The CDR3 is 14 residues long. The CDR3 reads CASSGGQPGQPQHF. In DNA form, the CDR3 reads TGCGCCAGCAGCGGAGGACAGCCCGGTCAGCCCCAGCATTTT.

This clonotype came up a few times. The chain carries TRBV20-1 and TRBJ1-6, with TRBD1 as a possible D gene (5 bases). Germline CDR1 and CDR2: DFQATT and SNEGSKA (reference sequence). This CDR3 spans 12 amino acids. CDR3 bases: TGCAGACTGGGGGGGTCAGGTTCACCCCTCCACTTT. It yields the protein CRLGGSGSPLHF.

This chain joins TRBV24-1 and TRBJ1-2; no clear D. This CDR3 contains 11 residues. With 7 bases removed from V and 8 bases from J, the gap between germline ends came to 10 bases. CDR1 and CDR2 (germline): KGHDR, SFDVKD. The CDR3 DNA reads as TGTGCCACCAGCGGATTAGGGGGCTACACCTTC. Its translation is CATSGLGGYTF.

This clonotype was picked up a small number of times. J is TRBJ1-5 and V is TRBV19; D is uncertain. Germline V gene lookup returns CDR1 LNHDA and CDR2 SQIVND (reference sequence). This CDR3 has 16 residues. The ends were cut back, 0 bases at V and 0 bases at J, with 9 bases in the middle. Written as DNA, the CDR3 is TGTGCCAGTAGTATAGACTCGGGCAGTAGCAATCAGCCCCAGCATTTT. Translation gives CASSIDSGSSNQPQHF.

This clonotype has just a few counts. For the CDR3, the DNA is TGTGCCAGCAGCTTAGCGCTTTTCCTAGGAAACACCATATATTTT. Its protein product is CASSLALFLGNTIYF. This chain uses TRBV7-8 with TRBJ1-3; D gene uncertain. With 0 bases removed from V and 4 bases from J, the gap between germline ends came to 10 bases. CDR1 SGHVS and CDR2 FQNEAQ come from the germline V gene. The CDR3 is 15 residues long. Supplemented by reference TRBV7-8 and TRBJ1-3, the full variable domain reads GAGVSQSPRYKVAKRGQDVALRCDPISGHVSLFWYQQALGQGPEFLTYFQNEAQLDKSGLPSDRFFAERPEGSVSTLKIQRTQQEDSAVYLCASSLALFLGNTIYFGEGSWLTVV.

The chain joins TRBV7-2 to TRBJ1-5, with 8 bases matching TRBD1. In germline, CDR1 is SGHTA, CDR2 FQGNSA. The CDR3 has 15 amino acids. The junction had 7 bases not matched to a gene; V was cut back by 5 bases and J by 4 bases. The CDR3 coding sequence is TGTGCCAGCAGCGCTAACAGGGGGAGGAATCAGCCCCAGCATTTT. It is translated as CASSANRGRNQPQHF.

This clonotype was seen a handful of times. The genes are TRBV5-4 and TRBJ2-2; 9 positions match TRBD2. Germline trimming cut 4 bases from V and 4 bases from J; bases unmatched to any gene: 8. The CDR3 spans 16 residues. Germline-derived CDR1 and CDR2 are SGHNT and YYREEE (reference sequence). CDR3 DNA: TGTGCCAGCAGCGCGAGCGGGGGGCATGGCACCGGGGAGCTGTTTTTT. Amino acid sequence: CASSASGGHGTGELFF.

The chain employs TRBV29-1 and TRBJ1-2, with 10 bases identical to TRBD1. The CDR3 spans 16 residues. Germline V gives CDR1 SQVTM, CDR2 ANQGSEA. The junction had 6 bases not matched to a gene; V was cut back by 2 bases and J by 0 bases. DNA for the CDR3: TGCAGCGTTGAATTGGGACAGGGGCCAGCTAACTATGGCTACACCTTC. It encodes CSVELGQGPANYGYTF.

J is TRBJ2-7 and V is TRBV5-1; 7 bases are a match to TRBD1. This CDR3 spans 15 amino acids. Unmatched junction bases numbered 8, after V lost 0 bases and J lost 5 bases. Germline V gene sequence: CDR1 SGHRS, CDR2 YFSETQ. In DNA, the CDR3 is TGCGCCAGCAGCTTGGGAGACAGGGTGACGGACGAGCAGTACTTC. It codes for CASSLGDRVTDEQYF.

The gene calls are TRBV3-1 and TRBJ2-3; 12 positions agree with TRBD2. The germline gives CDR1 LGHDT, CDR2 YNNKEL (reference sequence). V lost 1 base, J lost 1 base, and 3 bases stayed unmatched. The CDR3 runs 17 residues. CDR3 loop: CASSQGLAGARTDTQYF. The CDR3 DNA reads TGTGCCAGCAGCCAAGGACTAGCGGGGGCCCGCACAGATACGCAGTATTTT.

The chain has TRBV6-6 and TRBJ2-2; unclear D gene. Trimming took 7 bases from V and 0 from J, leaving 6 bases between them. Germline assignment: CDR1 MNHNY and CDR2 SVGAGI (reference sequence). The CDR3 runs to 13 residues. Here the CDR3 reads CASTPANTGELFF. CDR3 nucleotides: TGTGCCAGCACCCCAGCGAACACCGGGGAGCTGTTTTTT.

This clonotype appeared a few times. The chain recombines TRBV5-1 with TRBJ2-1, with D perhaps TRBD1 or TRBD2 (5 bases each). Trimming cost V 4 bases and J 8 bases, with 19 bases left between them. In germline, CDR1 is SGHRS, CDR2 YFSETQ. CDR3 length: 15 amino acids. Here the CDR3 reads CASSPRDPREDEQFF. CDR3 nucleotides: TGCGCCAGCAGCCCACGGGACCCCCGTGAGGATGAGCAGTTCTTC.

The J gene is TRBJ2-4, the V gene TRBV27; the D is unclear. The CDR3 contains 15 residues. Germline CDR1 reads MNHEY; CDR2 reads SMNVEV (reference sequence). V shed 2 bases and J shed 1 base, with 9 bases lying between them. DNA for the CDR3: TGTGCCAGCAGTTTACTAGGCGAGGCCAAAAACATTCAGTACTTC. Protein: CASSLLGEAKNIQYF.

This clonotype appeared a few times. The J gene is TRBJ2-6, the V gene TRBV2; the D gene is possibly TRBD1 (6 bases). Trimming took off 5 bases at V and 0 bases at J, with 11 bases between the two ends. CDR1 and CDR2 (germline): SNHLY, FYNNEI. The CDR3 is made up of 16 amino acids. CDR3: CASSSGVNSGANVLTF. The CDR3, as DNA: TGTGCCAGCAGTTCAGGGGTTAACTCTGGGGCCAACGTCCTGACTTTC.

The chain is built from TRBV3-1 and TRBJ2-7; 12 bases are shared with TRBD2. Looked up from germline, CDR1 is LGHDT and CDR2 is YNNKEL (reference sequence). The junction had 15 bases not matched to a gene; V was cut back by 1 base and J by 11 bases. There are 17 residues in the CDR3. The CDR3 loop reads CASSQGSSGLAGPKEYF. CDR3 coding DNA: TGTGCCAGCAGCCAAGGAAGTTCGGGACTAGCGGGCCCTAAGGAGTACTTC.

This chain connects TRBV15 to TRBJ2-5; 13 positions match TRBD2. The CDR3 has 17 amino acids. CDR1 LNHNV and CDR2 YYDKDF come from the germline V gene (reference sequence). J gave up 2 bases and V 2 bases, and 5 bases lay outside the gene matches. This CDR3 is CATSRSRGLAGQETQYF. Written as DNA, the CDR3 is TGTGCCACCAGCAGAAGCCGGGGACTAGCGGGGCAAGAGACCCAGTACTTC.

In its sample, this clonotype was seen a few times. This chain connects TRBV6-5 to TRBJ2-3; no firm D call. The CDR3 length is 15 residues. CDR1 is MNHEY, CDR2 SVGAGI, per germline. V lost 8 bases, J lost 0 bases, and 15 bases lay in between. As DNA, the CDR3 is TGTGCCAGCTCCCCAGTGGCGTTGAGCACAGATACGCAGTATTTT. This codes for CASSPVALSTDTQYF.